This T cell receptor beta chain was recovered during a study of T cell responses to AZD1222 COVID-19 vaccine (dated by TCRdb to the early 2020s). Context from the whole study: TCR sequencing covered 230 to 250 trial participants: 200 to 220 given two doses of AZD1222 and 26 given two doses of MenACWY control vaccine. Trial participants were enrolled by age into subgroups of 18-55, 56-69 and 70-plus years, and around 150, 28 and 57 TCR-sequenced participants, respectively, were included in these subgroups. What the study reported, not specific to this receptor: Nearly half of unique spike-specific TCRs reportedly recognized epitopes outside regions mutated in the B.1.351 and B.1.1.7 variants. Conclusions about previously exposed vaccinees are limited because only six or seven AZD1222 recipients were SARS-CoV-2 seropositive at baseline. Because no samples from the day 14 peak response were available, repertoires could be characterized only after the peak T cell response. After two AZD1222 doses, both the breadth and the depth of spike-specific TCRs were significantly higher than at day 0 and than in MenACWY recipients. The 56-69-year group was small, and its depth increase did not reach significance, likely because of low power. The vaccine-associated CD4 TCRs covered the entire spike protein, and the dominant responses fell in regions 160-218 and 743-854. Participants were mostly white British and included more females than males, and it was suggested by the authors that clonal diversity may have been underestimated.

The time point tag for this specimen amounts to: about 28 days (+/-7) after the second vaccine dose. The intended sense of this specimen's treatment or condition label: meningococcal conjugate vaccine given as trial control. Vaccinee samples came from UK trials COV001 and COV002, including a single-blind randomized controlled phase 2/3 trial of AZD1222 (ChAdOx1 nCoV-19) in healthy adults. For TCRbeta chain sequencing, PBMC samples from trial participants were taken at day 0 and at day 28 after the second dose. Taken from the germline V gene, the CDR1 and CDR2 loops are SGHNT and YENEEA. Germline trimming: 3 bases from V, 9 bases from J; junction bases outside gene matches: 9. The CDR3, cysteine through phenylalanine, is 15 amino acids long. Kept here is only the CDR3 DNA, which spans 45 bases and is read in frame from base 1. The CDR3 regions of human TCRbeta chains were analyzed by immunosequencing. The paper's processing steps were these. Repertoire TCRs were checked for matches against a reference library of SARS-CoV-2-specific TCRs that had been generated using the MIRA antigen-specificity platform. Breadth was defined as the fraction of unique TCRs that were SARS-CoV-2-associated. Depth was defined as the fraction of total T cells that were SARS-CoV-2-associated. Using the MIRA data, every spike-specific TCR was mapped to the spike region that the TCR reacted to and assigned to either a CD4 or a CD8 class. Log10-transformed breadth and depth values were compared by one-way ANOVA with Sidak's multiple comparisons tests. This immuneACCESS table, as held by TCRdb, lists in-frame sequences with V and J called but not all clones. Of the missing ones, under half trace to an unresolved V gene in checked studies; the others have no known cause. That table furnishes V, J and clone size, whereas the DNA furnished D and trimming. This sample lists some 180,000 clones; over 85% were detected once. Around 3.6% of the sample lies in the top ten.

About this clone: Its antigen is still unknown. No much larger clone exists at a distance of one base, and base qualities are not known.

The receptor was isolated from an adult who received the MenACWY meningococcal vaccine as a control. The input for sequencing was peripheral blood, taken 28 days after the second dose of the MenACWY control vaccine. Recombination linked TRBV11-3 to TRBJ2-2, with 8 bases aligning to TRBD1. Here is the DNA: TGTGCCAGCAGCTTGGACAGGGATGTTCGGAGGGAGCTGTTTTTT. Its protein is CASSLDRDVRRELFF.